A selection of T cell receptor beta chains follows, all from one sample in a study of cytomegalovirus exposure and HLA in healthy donors. The repertoire was sequenced with immunoSEQ multiplex PCR; TCRdb's copy has only in-frame clones and lacks some. The sample records about 130,000 clones, about four fifths being singletons. Sample: PBMCs. These receptors all stem from a male donor in good health and CMV-seropositive. CDR3s include the opening cysteine and the closing phenylalanine or tryptophan. A D gene is named only where the DNA matches it firmly. Not all rows give a size; the values are once, few, many and, for expanded clones, a class.

v_call	clone_size	j_call	d_call	cdr3_aa	cdr3_nt
TRBV28	.	TRBJ2-2	.	CASSPREVGELFF	TGTGCCAGCAGTCCTAGGGAGGTCGGGGAGCTGTTTTTT
TRBV19	.	TRBJ2-5	TRBD1	CASSIRYGQGGTQYF	TGTGCCAGTAGTATAAGATACGGACAGGGAGGGACCCAGTACTTC
TRBV5-1	.	TRBJ2-7	TRBD1	CASSLSAGQGANEQYF	TGCGCCAGCAGCTTGTCGGCTGGACAGGGGGCAAACGAGCAGTACTTC
TRBV10-3	.	TRBJ2-7	.	CAISSSSSGVGAYF	TGTGCCATCAGTTCATCCTCCAGTGGAGTAGGTGCGTACTTC
TRBV7-3	.	TRBJ2-7	.	CASSFDGGLDEQYF	TGTGCCAGCAGCTTCGATGGGGGACTCGACGAGCAGTACTTC
TRBV4-2	few	TRBJ2-1	TRBD1	CASSQDRQGYNEQFF	TGTGCCAGCAGCCAAGATCGACAGGGATACAATGAGCAGTTCTTC
TRBV19	.	TRBJ2-2	TRBD1	CASSKGTGVRGELFF	TGTGCCAGTAGTAAAGGGACAGGGGTAAGAGGGGAGCTGTTTTTT
TRBV19	.	TRBJ1-2	TRBD1	CATELTGKGYGYTF	TGTGCCACTGAGTTGACAGGGAAGGGCTATGGCTACACCTTC
TRBV7-8	.	TRBJ2-5	TRBD2	CASSRTSGTLLDAQETQYF	TGTGCCAGCAGCCGGACTAGCGGGACCTTGTTGGACGCCCAAGAGACCCAGTACTTC
TRBV28	.	TRBJ2-7	TRBD1	CASTPGQFYEQYF	TGTGCCAGCACCCCGGGACAGTTCTACGAGCAGTACTTC
TRBV19	.	TRBJ2-3	TRBD2	CASRAIAGEFNTQYF	TGTGCCAGTAGGGCTATAGCGGGAGAATTTAATACGCAGTATTTT
TRBV2	.	TRBJ1-4	.	CASRAPNSNEKLFF	TGTGCCAGCAGAGCCCCCAACAGCAATGAAAAACTGTTTTTT
TRBV19	.	TRBJ2-1	.	CASTLGGSSYNEQFF	TGTGCCAGTACCCTTGGCGGGTCCTCCTACAATGAGCAGTTCTTC
TRBV23-1	.	TRBJ2-2	TRBD2	CASSQYQAGDVFF	TGCGCCAGCAGTCAATATCAAGCGGGGGATGTGTTTTTT
TRBV28	.	TRBJ2-7	.	CASSRSGQSDEQYF	TGTGCCAGCAGTCGCTCCGGACAGTCCGACGAGCAGTACTTC